These T cell receptor beta chains were read from a single sample in a study of OX40 agonist ivuxolimab in advanced cancers. TCRdb's copy holds only in-frame clones and misses some; the assay was immunoSEQ multiplex PCR. The table lists around 30,000 clones, around nine tenths of them singletons. Sequencing was performed on CD4+ or CD8+ T cells sorted from blood, taken in a trial of the OX40 agonist ivuxolimab. These receptor sequences come from an adult with an advanced solid tumor such as melanoma, head and neck, liver or kidney cancer. Each CDR3 is given with its conserved first and last residue. D genes are given only for firm matches. Clone size, where shown, is once, few, many, or a class for clones that have expanded.

V,D,size,J,CDR3,DNA
TRBV27,TRBD1,.,TRBJ2-1,CASSQGVSWEQFF,TGTGCCAGCAGTCAGGGGGTTAGTTGGGAGCAGTTCTTC
TRBV5-6,.,.,TRBJ1-3,CASSLLMRGVSGNTIYF,TGTGCCAGCAGCCTCCTGATGAGGGGGGTCTCTGGAAACACCATATATTTT
TRBV2,.,.,TRBJ2-1,CASSEETDPRNEQFF,TGTGCCAGCAGTGAAGAGACTGACCCCCGTAATGAGCAGTTCTTC
TRBV9,.,.,TRBJ2-7,CASSVEVTPSTEQYF,TGTGCCAGCAGCGTAGAGGTGACCCCCTCGACCGAGCAGTACTTC
TRBV6-5,.,.,TRBJ2-4,CASSLGGGINIQYF,TGTGCCAGCAGCCTAGGGGGAGGGATAAACATTCAGTACTTC
TRBV7-9,TRBD1,.,TRBJ2-3,CASSPHGQGVADTQYF,TGTGCCAGCAGCCCCCACGGACAGGGGGTTGCAGATACGCAGTATTTT
TRBV27,TRBD2,.,TRBJ2-3,CASSSTSGGADTQYF,TGTGCCAGCAGTTCGACTAGCGGGGGTGCAGATACGCAGTATTTT
TRBV18,.,.,TRBJ2-7,CASSNRDTLPEQYF,TGTGCCAGCTCAAACCGGGACACTCTTCCCGAGCAGTACTTC
TRBV29-1,.,.,TRBJ1-5,CSVEDPGQPQHF,TGCAGCGTTGAAGATCCGGGTCAGCCCCAGCATTTT
TRBV10-3,TRBD2,few,TRBJ2-7,CAISEGTSGNYEQYF,TGTGCCATCAGTGAAGGGACTAGCGGGAACTACGAGCAGTACTTC
TRBV4-1,.,.,TRBJ2-7,CASSQDRSAFSSYEQYF,TGCGCCAGCAGCCAAGATCGGTCGGCCTTCAGCTCCTACGAGCAGTACTTC
TRBV7-2,.,.,TRBJ2-1,CASSLSAYNEQFF,TGTGCCAGCAGCTTATCCGCCTACAATGAGCAGTTCTTC
TRBV18,.,.,TRBJ2-7,CASSPPLGPEQYF,TGTGCCAGCTCACCACCGCTGGGGCCCGAGCAGTACTTC
TRBV4-1,.,.,TRBJ2-1,CASSQDGSHGYEQFF,TGCGCCAGCAGCCAAGACGGGTCCCACGGGTATGAGCAGTTCTTC
TRBV19,.,.,TRBJ2-1,CASSIHSGNEQFF,TGTGCCAGTAGTATTCATAGCGGCAATGAGCAGTTCTTC
TRBV13,.,.,TRBJ2-3,CTSSITEGRDTQYF,TGTACCAGCAGCATCACGGAGGGGAGGGATACGCAGTATTTT
TRBV9,TRBD1,once,TRBJ2-1,CASTARTGEEQFF,TGTGCCAGCACCGCCCGGACAGGAGAGGAGCAGTTCTTC
TRBV7-9,.,.,TRBJ2-2,CASSEDITGELFF,TGTGCCAGCAGCGAGGACATCACCGGGGAGCTGTTTTTT
TRBV19,TRBD1,few,TRBJ1-1,CASMGQGKQYTEAFF,TGTGCCAGCATGGGACAGGGCAAGCAGTACACTGAAGCTTTCTTT
TRBV5-1,TRBD1,.,TRBJ2-3,CASPSQRGPGTDTQYF,TGCGCCAGCCCCTCCCAAAGGGGGCCAGGCACAGATACGCAGTATTTT
TRBV4-1,.,once,TRBJ2-1,CASSQGRQESDEQFF,TGCGCCAGCAGCCAAGGAAGACAGGAGTCCGATGAGCAGTTCTTC
TRBV27,.,.,TRBJ1-5,CASSPADLGQPQHF,TGTGCCAGCAGTCCCGCGGATTTGGGACAGCCCCAGCATTTT
TRBV5-5,.,.,TRBJ1-3,CASSFLDSSGNTIYF,TGTGCCAGCAGCTTCCTCGACAGTTCTGGAAACACCATATATTTT
TRBV21-1,.,.,TRBJ1-1,CASSKDWTPPLNTEAFF,TGTGCCAGCAGCAAAGATTGGACCCCACCCCTGAACACTGAAGCTTTCTTT
TRBV7-9,TRBD2,.,TRBJ2-1,CASSRRASGGRDNEQFF,TGTGCCAGCAGCCGCCGGGCTAGCGGGGGGCGAGACAATGAGCAGTTCTTC
TRBV28,.,.,TRBJ1-4,CASSLRTAGSNEKLFF,TGTGCCAGCAGTCTCCGGACAGCGGGATCTAATGAAAAACTGTTTTTT
TRBV2,.,.,TRBJ2-7,CASSPGHLSYEQYF,TGTGCCAGCAGTCCGGGACACCTCTCCTACGAGCAGTACTTC
TRBV21-1,.,.,TRBJ2-7,CASSKDRTSYEQYF,TGTGCCAGCAGCAAAGACAGAACCTCCTACGAGCAGTACTTC
TRBV6-5,.,.,TRBJ1-2,CASREAGDYGYTF,TGTGCCAGCAGGGAAGCAGGAGACTATGGCTACACCTTC
TRBV11-2,TRBD1,.,TRBJ2-1,CASSTWTGKNEQFF,TGTGCCAGCAGCACCTGGACAGGGAAAAATGAGCAGTTCTTC
TRBV9,TRBD1,.,TRBJ2-2,CASTRDRAIGLPGELFF,TGTGCCAGCACCCGGGACAGAGCCATCGGATTACCCGGGGAGCTGTTTTTT
TRBV14,.,once,TRBJ2-7,CASRQANDYEQYF,TGTGCCAGCAGGCAGGCCAACGACTACGAGCAGTACTTC
TRBV13,.,.,TRBJ2-2,CASSSLETFTGELFF,TGTGCCAGCAGCTCTCTCGAGACATTCACCGGGGAGCTGTTTTTT
TRBV30,TRBD2,.,TRBJ2-1,CAWSDTSDSYNEQFF,TGTGCCTGGAGTGACACTAGCGACTCCTACAATGAGCAGTTCTTC
TRBV2,TRBD1,.,TRBJ2-7,CASRGQGPYEQYF,TGTGCCAGCAGGGGACAGGGGCCCTACGAGCAGTACTTC
TRBV12-5,.,.,TRBJ1-5,CASGLVAGGNQPQHF,TGTGCTAGTGGTTTGGTGGCAGGGGGCAATCAGCCCCAGCATTTT
TRBV4-1,.,.,TRBJ1-5,CASSQDLGNQPQHF,TGCGCCAGCAGCCAAGATCTGGGGAATCAGCCCCAGCATTTT
TRBV4-1,.,.,TRBJ2-1,CASSQGIAWNYNEQFF,TGCGCCAGCAGCCAAGGAATCGCATGGAACTACAATGAGCAGTTCTTC
TRBV19,TRBD2,few,TRBJ2-7,CATSFIAAGGSYEQYF,TGTGCCACCTCTTTCATAGCGGCCGGGGGGTCCTACGAGCAGTACTTC